This T cell receptor beta chain comes out of a study of glioma-infiltrating T cells after dendritic cell vaccination. Study overall: Between about 2003 and 2013, patients got autologous tumor lysate-pulsed dendritic cell vaccines.

The CDR3 spans 17 residues. Per the germline V gene, CDR1 is MGHRA and CDR2 is YSYEKL. The ends were cut back, 0 bases at V and 5 bases at J, with 16 bases in the middle. Only a few counts were recorded for this clone. Assay used: immunoSEQ multiplex PCR; TCRdb lists only in-frame clones, some missing. The sample includes roughly 98,000 clones, 86% of them seen just once. The sequencing used blood, collected before dendritic cell vaccination. The receptor's source is a human donor with glioblastoma. The V gene is TRBV4-1, the J gene TRBJ1-4; D uncertain. CDR3 coding DNA: TGCGCCAGCAGCCAAGATGTGACGAGGGAGGGAAATGAAAAACTGTTTTTT. Protein sequence: CASSQDVTREGNEKLFF.